This TCR beta chain was identified in a study of blood T cell repertoires in COVID-19 (dated by TCRdb to 2020 to 2021). About the full investigation: Samples from collaborators originated in the United States, Italy and Spain and spanned both the acute and convalescent phases of COVID-19. The dataset comprised deeply sampled blood TCRbeta repertoires from subjects exposed to, actively infected with, or recovered from COVID-19. The samples were drawn from two sources: the first 160 participants of the ongoing ImmuneRACE study, and 1,000 to 1,500 subjects contributed by 6 global collaborators. Where available, HLA class I and class II types were obtained from metadata supplied by the sample provider rather than from assay-based typing. The prospective study material was composed of cDNA or gDNA derived from T cells, B-cell-depleted T cells, or PBMCs. The sample metadata nearly always contained a de-identified subject ID, COVID-19 status, age in years and sex. The repertoires were made available in a free public database intended to serve as a resource for research on the immune response to SARS-CoV-2.

TCRbeta CDR3 regions were amplified from genomic DNA by means of the immunoSEQ Assay, a bias-controlled multiplex PCR. Per the authors' processing: The number of nucleated cells in each sample was estimated from the amplification of reference gene primers within the assay. Sequence reads were collapsed and filtered to measure the absolute abundance of every unique TCRbeta CDR3 rearrangement. For each sample, productive Simpson clonality was calculated as the square root of Simpson's diversity index across productive rearrangements. The clones in this table, taken by TCRdb from immuneACCESS, are in-frame only. Not every clone is retained; where verified, under half of the shortfall comes from an unresolved V gene, and the cause of the rest is unknown. The DNA gave D and trimming, while V, J and clone size come from that table. For this sample the table gives approximately 380,000 clones, of which more than 85% were detected only once. 0.8% to 0.9% of the sample is held by the ten biggest clonotypes.

Comment on this clone: Its antigen target is currently unknown. No much larger clonotype is one base removed from it; base qualities were not supplied.

General conclusions and limits of the study: The amount of clinical and demographic metadata varied by source and participant and was provided uncurated.

Participants in the prospective study were enrolled through a virtual design, were aged roughly 18 to 100 years, and lived in about 25 United States geographic areas. In the prospective study, cohorts were assigned on the basis of participant-reported clinical history obtained from a screening survey and a study questionnaire. Exposed participants had been in contact, within 2 weeks of entering the study, with a person who had a PCR-confirmed or clinician-diagnosed case of COVID-19. In the prospective study, whole blood, serum and a nasopharyngeal or oropharyngeal swab were collected from each participant by mobile phlebotomists. Additional blood draws and questionnaires over an approximately 2-month period could optionally be provided by prospective study participants. Before DNA extraction, prospective study blood samples were shipped either frozen or at room temperature. From the germline V gene, CDR1 is MNHEY and CDR2 is SVGAGI. The CDR3 covers 14 residues, taking in both the cysteine and the phenylalanine. Only CDR3 DNA remains: 42 bases, in frame from the first base. The germline ends are 20 bases apart after V is trimmed by 8 bases and J by 7 bases.

Recombination connected TRBV6-5 to TRBJ1-2; the D gene lacks a confident call. Source material: PBMCs or T cells enriched from blood (not recorded which). This clonotype was sampled from a woman in her thirties or forties who had been exposed to COVID-19. The CDR3 is CASPGDGRTGGYTF. Read as DNA, the sequence is TGTGCCAGCCCCGGCGACGGAAGAACGGGTGGCTACACCTTC.